A selection of T cell receptor beta chains follows, all from one sample in a study of control samples from healthy donors and cancer patients. Clones were read by immunoSEQ multiplex PCR, and TCRdb kept only the in-frame ones, dropping some. The table has roughly 90,000 clones, roughly 91% seen once. The sequencing sample was made of PBMCs. The origin of the receptors is a woman between 45 and 65 years old with colorectal cancer. CDR3s include the opening cysteine and the closing phenylalanine or tryptophan. A D gene is named only where the DNA matches it firmly. A clone size is listed for some rows: how often the clone was seen (once, few, many), or a class if it is expanded.

>TRBJ2-2|-|-|TRBV5-1
CASSLLPGSSTGELFF
TGCGCCAGCAGCTTGCTTCCGGGGTCGAGCACCGGGGAGCTGTTTTTT
>TRBJ1-1|-|-|TRBV2
CASSDPRTTRRPAFF
TGTGCCAGCAGTGATCCCCGGACGACCCGCAGGCCAGCTTTCTTT
>TRBJ1-6|TRBD1|-|TRBV6-6
CASKTRDREPLHF
TGTGCCAGCAAAACAAGGGACAGGGAGCCCCTCCACTTT
>TRBJ1-3|TRBD1|-|TRBV2
CASSEGQGVAGNTIYF
TGTGCCAGCAGTGAAGGGCAGGGGGTGGCTGGAAACACCATATATTTT
>TRBJ2-4|TRBD2|-|TRBV27
CASSLSSGGAKNIQYF
TGTGCCAGCAGTTTATCTAGCGGGGGAGCCAAAAACATTCAGTACTTC
>TRBJ1-1|TRBD1|-|TRBV12-3/TRBV12-4
CASAGTGGTEAFF
TGTGCCAGTGCCGGGACAGGGGGCACTGAAGCTTTCTTT
>TRBJ2-5|-|-|TRBV15
CATSRDQAGPTQYF
TGTGCCACCAGCAGAGATCAGGCAGGTCCGACCCAGTACTTC
>TRBJ2-5|-|-|TRBV5-1
CASSLLGETQYF
TGCGCCAGCAGCTTGTTGGGGGAGACCCAGTACTTC
>TRBJ2-5|TRBD1|-|TRBV9
CASSVGGPSGGQYF
TGTGCCAGCAGCGTAGGAGGGCCCTCAGGGGGCCAGTACTTC
>TRBJ1-1|-|-|TRBV5-1
CASSRGTMNTEAFF
TGCGCCAGCAGCCGCGGGACAATGAACACTGAAGCTTTCTTT
>TRBJ1-3|-|-|TRBV4-1
CASSQPTGFSGNTIYF
TGCGCCAGCAGCCAGCCCACAGGGTTTTCTGGAAACACCATATATTTT
>TRBJ2-3|TRBD1|-|TRBV27
CASSPQTGLTDTQYF
TGTGCCAGCAGTCCTCAGACAGGGCTGACAGATACGCAGTATTTT
>TRBJ2-1|TRBD2|few|TRBV6-5
CASSYRGLAGGEQFF
TGTGCCAGCAGTTATAGGGGACTAGCGGGGGGTGAGCAGTTCTTC
>TRBJ2-5|-|-|TRBV25-1
CASSESGTGETQYF
TGTGCCAGCAGTGAATCAGGGACTGGTGAGACCCAGTACTTC
>TRBJ1-1|-|-|TRBV28
CASSLIYGGYTEAFF
TGTGCCAGCAGTTTGATTTACGGGGGGTACACTGAAGCTTTCTTT
>TRBJ2-1|-|-|TRBV10-2
CASTGQHNEQFF
TGCGCCAGCACTGGACAACACAATGAGCAGTTCTTC
>TRBJ2-3|TRBD1|-|TRBV2
CASYQWGTGLTGTQYF
TGTGCCAGCTACCAATGGGGGACAGGCCTCACGGGTACGCAGTATTTT
>TRBJ2-2|-|-|TRBV27
CASSLNRVSGELFF
TGTGCCAGCAGTTTAAACAGGGTTAGCGGGGAGCTGTTTTTT
>TRBJ1-5|TRBD1|-|TRBV10-2
CANPGTGGPYSNQPQHF
TGCGCCAACCCCGGGACAGGGGGCCCTTATAGCAATCAGCCCCAGCATTTT
>TRBJ2-5|-|few|TRBV12-3/TRBV12-4
CASGGHRGETQYF
TGTGCCAGCGGTGGACATCGTGGGGAGACCCAGTACTTC
>TRBJ1-1|TRBD1|once|TRBV7-2
CASSPVGQRWTEAFF
TGTGCCAGCAGCCCGGTGGGACAGCGGTGGACTGAAGCTTTCTTT
>TRBJ1-5|-|once|TRBV5-6
CASSSLDSNQPQHF
TGTGCCAGCAGCTCGTTAGATAGCAATCAGCCCCAGCATTTT
>TRBJ2-1|-|-|TRBV7-6
CASSLSSRPPNEQFF
TGTGCCAGCAGCTTGTCCTCTAGACCCCCTAATGAGCAGTTCTTC
>TRBJ2-3|-|-|TRBV12-3/TRBV12-4
CASSQGGADTQYF
TGTGCCAGCAGCCAGGGAGGTGCAGATACGCAGTATTTT
>TRBJ1-1|-|-|TRBV7-2
CASSLGRTLMNTEAFF
TGTGCCAGCAGCTTGGGCCGGACACTTATGAACACTGAAGCTTTCTTT
>TRBJ2-3|-|-|TRBV7-2
CASSLEVRGNTDTQYF
TGTGCCAGCAGCTTAGAGGTGCGGGGAAACACAGATACGCAGTATTTT
>TRBJ2-3|-|-|TRBV5-1
CASSPAGTLTNTDTQYF
TGCGCCAGCAGCCCAGCGGGCACCCTTACTAACACAGATACGCAGTATTTT
>TRBJ1-2|TRBD1|-|TRBV27
CASSFGQGNYGYTF
TGTGCCAGCAGTTTTGGACAGGGGAACTATGGCTACACCTTC
>TRBJ2-5|-|-|TRBV28
CASSLLGVPKETQYF
TGTGCCAGCAGTTTACTAGGGGTGCCCAAGGAGACCCAGTACTTC
>TRBJ1-2|TRBD1|-|TRBV30
CAWTEGAGSNYGYTF
TGTGCCTGGACCGAGGGGGCGGGGAGCAACTATGGCTACACCTTC
>TRBJ2-5|-|-|TRBV7-3
CASSPGPFQETQYF
TGTGCCAGCAGCCCAGGACCCTTCCAAGAGACCCAGTACTTC
>TRBJ2-2|TRBD2|-|TRBV24-1
CASSGGGELFF
TGTGCCTCCTCGGGGGGCGGGGAGCTGTTTTTT
>TRBJ2-1|-|-|TRBV28
CASSPRWDEQFF
TGTGCCAGCAGTCCAAGGTGGGATGAGCAGTTCTTC
>TRBJ1-1|-|-|TRBV14
CASSQDPGTLNTEAFF
TGTGCCAGCAGCCAGGATCCCGGGACCTTAAACACTGAAGCTTTCTTT
>TRBJ1-4|TRBD1|-|TRBV24-1
CATSEPGTGGKLFF
TGTGCCACCAGTGAACCCGGGACAGGTGGAAAACTGTTTTTT
>TRBJ2-4|-|-|TRBV11-2
CASSLVVAKNIQYF
TGTGCCAGCAGCTTAGTAGTAGCCAAAAACATTCAGTACTTC
>TRBJ1-1|-|-|TRBV3-1/TRBV3-2
CASSPMVGMNTEAFF
TGTGCCAGCAGCCCAATGGTGGGTATGAACACTGAAGCTTTCTTT
>TRBJ2-3|TRBD1|-|TRBV28
CASSLEQGAADTQYF
TGTGCCAGCAGTTTGGAGCAGGGGGCCGCAGATACGCAGTATTTT
>TRBJ2-5|TRBD2|-|TRBV7-2
CASRVTSGGFETQYF
TGTGCCAGCAGGGTGACTAGCGGGGGGTTTGAGACCCAGTACTTC
>TRBJ1-1|-|-|TRBV5-1
CASRQDVAGTEAFF
TGCGCCAGCAGACAGGACGTCGCGGGGACTGAAGCTTTCTTT
>TRBJ1-1|TRBD1|-|TRBV6-6
CASSQPGQGGTEAFF
TGTGCCAGCAGTCAACCGGGACAGGGGGGCACTGAAGCTTTCTTT
>TRBJ1-5|-|-|TRBV30
CAWSEGLQPQHF
TGTGCCTGGAGTGAGGGTCTTCAGCCCCAGCATTTT
>TRBJ2-1|TRBD2|-|TRBV5-1
CASSLIAGGYNEQFF
TGCGCCAGCAGCTTGATAGCGGGGGGATACAATGAGCAGTTCTTC
>TRBJ1-1|-|-|TRBV3-1/TRBV3-2
CASRGENTEAFF
TGTGCCAGTCGGGGGGAGAACACTGAAGCTTTCTTT
>TRBJ1-2|TRBD1|-|TRBV10-3
CATLTGEGYGYTF
TGTGCCACTCTGACAGGGGAGGGGTATGGCTACACCTTC
>TRBJ1-5|-|-|TRBV9
CASSVGWESNQPQHF
TGTGCCAGCAGCGTAGGGTGGGAAAGCAATCAGCCCCAGCATTTT
>TRBJ2-5|TRBD2|-|TRBV2
CASSPRGTSVETQYF
TGTGCCAGCAGTCCGAGGGGGACTAGCGTAGAGACCCAGTACTTC
>TRBJ1-2|-|-|TRBV6-5
CASGSGLNYGYTF
TGTGCCAGCGGATCGGGCCTAAACTATGGCTACACCTTC
>TRBJ2-3|-|-|TRBV5-3
CARSPNIVYF
TGTGCCAGAAGCCCAAATATCGTATATTTT
>TRBJ2-3|TRBD2|-|TRBV9
CASSPLQRGSTDTQYF
TGTGCCAGCAGCCCACTTCAGCGGGGGAGCACAGATACGCAGTATTTT
>TRBJ2-1|-|-|TRBV6-5
CASSFRPSASYNEQFF
TGTGCCAGCAGTTTCCGACCGAGCGCCTCCTACAATGAGCAGTTCTTC
>TRBJ2-6|-|-|TRBV6-4
CASALEGDGGANVLTF
TGTGCCAGCGCCCTTGAGGGGGATGGAGGGGCCAACGTCCTGACTTTC
>TRBJ1-1|-|-|TRBV20-1
CSASRQARAFF
TGCAGTGCTTCACGACAGGCCAGAGCTTTCTTT
>TRBJ2-1|-|-|TRBV12-3/TRBV12-4
CASSQTSYNEQFF
TGTGCCAGCAGCCAAACCTCCTACAATGAGCAGTTCTTC
>TRBJ2-1|-|-|TRBV3-1/TRBV3-2
CASSPSGGNSEQFF
TGTGCCAGCAGCCCCTCCGGAGGGAACAGTGAGCAGTTCTTC
>TRBJ1-6|TRBD1|-|TRBV5-1
CASSMGQSNSPLHF
TGCGCCAGCAGCATGGGACAGTCTAATTCACCCCTCCACTTT
>TRBJ1-2|-|few|TRBV4-3
CASSRNSDGNPFGYTF
TGCGCCAGCAGCCGAAACTCGGACGGGAACCCCTTTGGCTACACCTTC
>TRBJ1-1|TRBD1|-|TRBV30
CAWRIPGQRHEAFF
TGTGCCTGGAGGATTCCGGGACAGCGACATGAAGCTTTCTTT